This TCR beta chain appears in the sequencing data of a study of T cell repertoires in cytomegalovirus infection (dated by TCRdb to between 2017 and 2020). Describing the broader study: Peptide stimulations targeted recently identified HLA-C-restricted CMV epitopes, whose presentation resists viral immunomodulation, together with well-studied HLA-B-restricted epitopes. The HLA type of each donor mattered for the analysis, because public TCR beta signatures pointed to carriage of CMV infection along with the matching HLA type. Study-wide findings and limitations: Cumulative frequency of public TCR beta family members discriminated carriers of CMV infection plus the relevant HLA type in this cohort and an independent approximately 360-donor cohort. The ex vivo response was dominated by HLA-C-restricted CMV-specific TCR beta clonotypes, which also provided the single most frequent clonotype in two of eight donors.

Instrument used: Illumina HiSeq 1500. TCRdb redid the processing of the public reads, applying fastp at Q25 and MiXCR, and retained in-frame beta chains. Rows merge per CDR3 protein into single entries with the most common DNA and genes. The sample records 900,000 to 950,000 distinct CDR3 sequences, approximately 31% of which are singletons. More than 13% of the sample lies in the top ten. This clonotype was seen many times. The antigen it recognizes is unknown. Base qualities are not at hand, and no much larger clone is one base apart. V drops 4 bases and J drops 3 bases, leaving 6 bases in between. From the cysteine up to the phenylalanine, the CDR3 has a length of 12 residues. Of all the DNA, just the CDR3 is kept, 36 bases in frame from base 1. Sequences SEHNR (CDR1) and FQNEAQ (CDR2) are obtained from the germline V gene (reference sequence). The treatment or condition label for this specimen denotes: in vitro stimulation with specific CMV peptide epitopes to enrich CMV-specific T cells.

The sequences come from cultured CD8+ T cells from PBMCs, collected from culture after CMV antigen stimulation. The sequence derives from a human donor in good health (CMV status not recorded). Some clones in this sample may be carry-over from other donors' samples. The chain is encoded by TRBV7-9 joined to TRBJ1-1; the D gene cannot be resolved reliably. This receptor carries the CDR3 CASSSRDTEAFF. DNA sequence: TGTGCCAGCAGCTCCCGGGACACTGAAGCTTTCTTT.